Sequencing of this T cell receptor (beta chain) was carried out in a study of blood T cell repertoires in COVID-19. Overall study context: The origin of the acute and convalescent COVID-19 samples was the United States, Italy and Spain.

This clone was detected only once. V was clipped by 5 bases and J by 4 bases, with 8 bases between them. The V gene's germline CDR1 is MNHEY and CDR2 SVGEGT. The length of the CDR3 is 12 residues. Using immunoSEQ multiplex PCR, the repertoire was profiled, and TCRdb retains in-frame clones only, with some absent. The table lists 200,000 to 300,000 clones, 83% of them singletons, with around 5.5% in the top ten. This clonotype originated in a human donor in a cohort sampled during active COVID-19. V and J are TRBV6-2 or TRBV6-3 and TRBJ1-2, with D unresolved. The sample was peripheral blood. Here the CDR3 reads CASSLSVYGYTF. The CDR3 DNA follows: TGTGCCAGCAGTCTCAGCGTCTATGGCTACACCTTC.